This note documents a single T cell receptor (beta chain) sequence. Its antigen remains unknown. In chemo-refractory metastatic non-small-cell lung cancer, patients got ipilimumab CTLA-4 blockade together with focal radiation. These data come from a study of radiotherapy plus CTLA-4 blockade in lung cancer. The overall study: An objective response was seen in around 17% of patients, and disease control in 25% to 40%. Study findings and constraints: Some TCR clones had been derived from tumors. These clones expanded in peripheral blood after radiotherapy plus ipilimumab. How blood T cell clones changed early, along with interferon-beta, reportedly forecast response best.

Trimming removed 4 bases at V and 8 bases at J, with 15 bases between. Germline CDR1 SGHTA, CDR2 FQGNSA. The CDR3 covers 15 residues. Profiling relied on immunoSEQ multiplex PCR, and the TCRdb table lists in-frame clones only, not all of them. The data show 30,000 to 45,000 clones, approximately 72% seen once. This chain links TRBV7-2 with TRBJ1-6, with D perhaps TRBD1 (5 bases). The input for sequencing was peripheral blood, taken from a patient treated with radiotherapy plus ipilimumab. The sequence derives from a human donor with non-small cell lung cancer who had stable disease on radiotherapy plus ipilimumab. For the CDR3, the DNA is TGTGCCAGCAGCTCGTGGGGGGGTGAGTATTCACCCCTCCACTTT. This sequence encodes CASSSWGGEYSPLHF.